The 20 T cell receptor beta chains listed next were all sequenced from one sample in a study of cytomegalovirus exposure and HLA in healthy donors. Both 60 Vbeta primers and 13 Jbeta primers went into the PCR. The data were produced by immunoSEQ multiplex PCR, yet TCRdb's version contains in-frame clones alone and is incomplete. This table has roughly 200,000 clones, 65% to 90% appearing once. Sequencing input: PBMCs. These receptors came from a woman between 25 and 40 years old in good health and CMV-seronegative.

CDR3 amino acids: CASSLVGLASEQFF. CDR3 DNA sequence: TGTGCCAGCAGCTTAGTAGGACTAGCAAGCGAGCAGTTCTTC. This chain joins TRBV11-2 and TRBJ2-1; TRBD2 matches at 8 bases. This CDR3 has 14 amino acids. Germline CDR1 and CDR2: SGHAT and FQNNGV. Unmatched junction bases numbered 6, after V lost 1 base and J lost 10 bases.

The chain employs TRBV28 and TRBJ1-4; D is uncertain. Trimming stripped 3 bases from V and 0 bases from J, with 8 bases between. This CDR3 region has 15 residues. Germline-derived CDR1 and CDR2 are MDHEN and SYDVKM. The CDR3 DNA reads TGTGCCAGCAGTTTGGGAGATGCAACTAATGAAAAACTGTTTTTT. It translates to CASSLGDATNEKLFF.

This sequence joins TRBV7-8 and TRBJ2-5; TRBD1 might be the D (6 bases). CDR1 and CDR2 from the germline V gene are SGHVS and FQNEAQ. V shed 3 bases and J shed 2 bases, with 13 bases lying between them. The CDR3 has 15 amino acids. The CDR3 is CASSFHWTVQETQYF. CDR3 DNA: TGTGCCAGCAGCTTCCACTGGACAGTACAAGAGACCCAGTACTTC.

V and J are TRBV2 and TRBJ2-3; D is unresolved. From germline, CDR1 is SNHLY and CDR2 FYNNEI. This CDR3 has 12 amino acids. The ends were cut back, 6 bases at V and 0 bases at J, with 4 bases in the middle. CDR3 loop: CASSVSTDTQYF. CDR3 DNA: TGTGCCAGCAGCGTCAGCACAGATACGCAGTATTTT. The full variable domain, its missing parts supplied by reference TRBV2 and TRBJ2-3, is EPEVTQTPSHQVTQMGQEVILRCVPISNHLYFYWYRQILGQKVEFLVSFYNNEISEKSEIFDDQFSVERPDGSNFTLKIRSTKLEDSAMYFCASSVSTDTQYFGPGTRLTVL.

CDR3 nucleotides: TGTGCCAGCAGTAAGATGAGGTCGGGTAATGAAAAACTGTTTTTT. Encoded protein: CASSKMRSGNEKLFF. The V and J genes are TRBV2 and TRBJ1-4; unclear D gene. The length of the CDR3 is 15 residues. Germline V gene lookup returns CDR1 SNHLY and CDR2 FYNNEI. Between the trimmed V and J ends, which lost 5 bases and 4 bases, there was a span of 14 bases. The variable domain in full, completed from reference TRBV2 and TRBJ1-4, reads EPEVTQTPSHQVTQMGQEVILRCVPISNHLYFYWYRQILGQKVEFLVSFYNNEISEKSEIFDDQFSVERPDGSNFTLKIRSTKLEDSAMYFCASSKMRSGNEKLFFGSGTQLSVL.

This clone showed up just a few times. The chain employs TRBV14 and TRBJ2-7, with 10 bases that match TRBD1. Trimming removed 2 bases from V and 6 bases from J; junction bases left unmatched: 7. The length of the CDR3 is 15 residues. CDR1 is SGHDN and CDR2 is FVKESK in the germline V gene. For the CDR3, the DNA is TGTGCCAGCAGCCAATTTGGACAGGGGGTCTTCGAGCAGTACTTC. As protein: CASSQFGQGVFEQYF.

This chain joins TRBV30 and TRBJ2-5; 11 nucleotides match TRBD2. The V gene end was trimmed by 0 bases and the J gene end by 2 bases; junction bases not matched to a gene: 11. The CDR3 length is 18 residues. The V gene's germline CDR1 is GTSNPN and CDR2 SVGIG (reference sequence). This chain's CDR3 is CAWSVPRGASGGQETQYF. The CDR3 nucleotides are TGTGCCTGGAGTGTACCACGCGGGGCTAGCGGGGGGCAAGAGACCCAGTACTTC.

The chain couples TRBV29-1 to TRBJ1-2; 7 nucleotides align to TRBD1. V trimming: 1 base; J trimming: 5 bases; junction bases outside the gene matches: 4. CDR3 length: 13 residues. Germline values: CDR1 SQVTM, CDR2 ANQGSEA. The CDR3 loop reads CSVEGTGGYGYTF. DNA for the CDR3: TGCAGCGTTGAAGGGACAGGAGGATATGGCTACACCTTC. The complete variable domain, with remaining parts taken from reference TRBV29-1 and TRBJ1-2, reads SAVISQKPSRDICQRGTSLTIQCQVDSQVTMMFWYRQQPGQSLTLIATANQGSEATYESGFVIDKFPISRPNLTFSTLTVSNMSPEDSSIYLCSVEGTGGYGYTFGSGTRLTVV.

V usage is TRBV5-5 and J usage is TRBJ2-7; D is unclear. The germline CDR1 and CDR2 sequences are SGHKS and YYEKEE (reference sequence). Trimming left V 2 bases short and J 7 bases short, with 10 bases between. This CDR3 has 12 amino acids. The CDR3 DNA follows: TGTGCCAGCAGCTTCTGGAGTAGAGAGCAGTACTTC. Translating it yields CASSFWSREQYF.

The rearrangement uses TRBV29-1 and TRBJ1-1, with D perhaps TRBD1 (5 bases). V was trimmed by 3 bases and J by 1 base, leaving 9 bases between them. Germline V CDR1 and CDR2: SQVTM, ANQGSEA. The CDR3 consists of 13 residues. The CDR3 nucleotides read TGCAGCGTTGAGTCCCAGGGGAACACTGAAGCTTTCTTT. Translated, it gives CSVESQGNTEAFF.

Comment on this clone: One junction end disagrees with the germline gene, perhaps due to a read error. The CDR3 DNA sequence: TGCGCCAGCAGCTCCACTAGCGGGAGCCAAAAGACCCAGTACTTC. It is translated as CASSSTSGSQKTQYF. The chain joins TRBV5-1 to TRBJ2-5; 11 nucleotides line up with TRBD2. From germline, CDR1 is SGHRS and CDR2 YFSETQ. There are 15 residues in the CDR3.

The chain couples TRBV11-3 to TRBJ2-1; tentative D call: TRBD2 (6 bases). The CDR3 loop spans 14 amino acids. Trimming took 4 bases from V and 10 from J, leaving 17 bases between them. From germline, CDR1 is SGHNT and CDR2 YENEEA. The CDR3 sequence is CASSSGLISGEQFF. The DNA of the CDR3 is TGTGCCAGCAGCTCGGGACTCATCTCCGGGGAGCAGTTCTTC.

The gene calls are TRBV15 and TRBJ2-7, with 7 bases identical to TRBD1. The CDR3 totals 15 residues. Germline CDR1 is LNHNV and CDR2 is YYDKDF (reference sequence). The V and J ends lost 0 bases and 4 bases, in that order; junction bases with no gene match: 6. The chain's CDR3 is CATSREGTDVYEQYF. CDR3 nucleotide sequence: TGTGCCACCAGCAGAGAAGGGACAGACGTATACGAGCAGTACTTC.

V and J are TRBV7-6 and TRBJ2-1; 7 bases line up with TRBD2. The germline V gene encodes CDR1 SGHVS and CDR2 FNYEAQ. CDR3 length: 17 amino acids. J was trimmed by 3 bases and V by 1 base; bases with no gene match: 9. CDR3 DNA sequence: TGTGCCAGCAGCTTAGAAGGGTACGGGAGGCTCTACAATGAGCAGTTCTTC. Its translation is CASSLEGYGRLYNEQFF. Together with reference TRBV7-6 and TRBJ2-1, the CDR3 gives the full variable domain: GAGVSQSPRYKVTKRGQDVALRCDPISGHVSLYWYRQALGQGPEFLTYFNYEAQQDKSGLPNDRFSAERPEGSISTLTIQRTEQRDSAMYRCASSLEGYGRLYNEQFFGPGTRLTVL.

The J gene is TRBJ1-1, the V gene TRBV7-9; D might be TRBD1 (5 bases). CDR1 SEHNR and CDR2 FQNEAQ come from the germline V gene (reference sequence). Trimming removed 5 bases at V and 8 bases at J, with 12 bases between. There are 12 residues in the CDR3. In DNA form, the CDR3 reads TGTGCCAGCAGCCGAGCGGGACGAGAAGCTTTCTTT. Protein sequence: CASSRAGREAFF.

CDR3 coding DNA: TGTGCCACCAGCACATCAAGACAGGGTAATGAAAAACTGTTTTTT. Encoded protein: CATSTSRQGNEKLFF. The chain uses TRBV15 and TRBJ1-4, with TRBD1 matching over 7 bases. The CDR3 has 15 amino acids. The V segment lost 4 bases and the J segment 4 bases; nucleotides outside the gene matches: 6. The germline gives CDR1 LNHNV, CDR2 YYDKDF (reference sequence).

V gene TRBV4-2 combines with J gene TRBJ2-4; weak D call: TRBD2 (7 bases). This CDR3 is built from 16 residues. The germline CDR1 and CDR2 sequences are LGHNA and YNFKEQ. V was trimmed by 4 bases and J by 7 bases, leaving 20 bases between them. CDR3 residues: CASSPRGGGPKNIQYF. The CDR3 coding sequence is TGTGCCAGCAGCCCCCGAGGGGGAGGGCCTAAGAACATTCAGTACTTC.

The rearrangement uses TRBV7-2 and TRBJ2-5, with TRBD2 identical over 11 bases. Germline CDR1 is SGHTA and CDR2 is FQGNSA. The J segment lost 4 bases and the V segment lost 0 bases, leaving 4 bases of the junction unmatched. There are 16 residues in the CDR3. The CDR3 protein is CASSLAGTSGLETQYF. The CDR3 DNA reads TGTGCCAGCAGCTTAGCGGGGACTAGCGGACTAGAGACCCAGTACTTC.

The J gene is TRBJ1-1, the V gene TRBV19; 8 bases line up with TRBD1. The CDR3 length is 15 residues. V was pared by 5 bases and J by 4 bases, with 9 bases of the junction left unmatched. The germline gives CDR1 LNHDA, CDR2 SQIVND (reference sequence). CDR3 nucleotides: TGTGCCAGTAGTGTGGGAGGACAGGGCGGCACTGAAGCTTTCTTT. Its protein product is CASSVGGQGGTEAFF.

This chain links TRBV28 with TRBJ1-1; a weak D match, TRBD1 (6 bases). Trimming removed 5 bases from V and 5 bases from J, with 9 bases in between. CDR1 is MDHEN, CDR2 SYDVKM, per germline. This CDR3 region has 12 residues. CDR3 sequence (DNA): TGTGCCAGCAGTATAACAGGGACTGAAGCTTTCTTT. Translating gives CASSITGTEAFF.